Listed below are T cell receptor beta chains from one sample, sequenced in a study of CD8+ T cells in alopecia areata. The repertoire was sequenced with immunoSEQ multiplex PCR; TCRdb's copy has only in-frame clones and lacks some. Among fewer than 250,000 clones listed, around 56% were seen once. Sequencing was performed on CD4+ T cells sorted from blood, taken at week 4, from a patient treated with tofacitinib. These receptors were taken from a human donor with alopecia areata. CDR3s include the opening cysteine and the closing phenylalanine or tryptophan. A D gene is named only where the DNA matches it firmly. Clone size, where shown, is once, few, many, or a class for clones that have expanded.

TRBV7-3	few	TRBJ2-3	NA	CASSPDSSTDTQYF	TGTGCCAGCAGCCCGGACAGCAGCACAGATACGCAGTATTTT
TRBV29-1	few	TRBJ1-1	TRBD1	CSVQGQGREAFF	TGCAGCGTTCAAGGACAGGGCCGCGAAGCTTTCTTT
TRBV29-1	NA	TRBJ2-1	NA	CSVSRQARNEQFF	TGCAGCGTATCCAGACAGGCCAGGAATGAGCAGTTCTTC
TRBV29-1	few	TRBJ1-5	TRBD1	CSGGQGRDQPQHF	TGCAGCGGGGGACAGGGGCGAGATCAGCCCCAGCATTTT
TRBV2	few	TRBJ1-5	NA	CAKGDRNQPQHF	TGTGCCAAAGGGGACCGTAATCAGCCCCAGCATTTT
TRBV29-1	NA	TRBJ2-5	TRBD2	CSVETRLAGNLETQYF	TGCAGCGTTGAAACCCGACTAGCGGGTAACCTGGAGACCCAGTACTTC
TRBV20-1	NA	TRBJ1-1	TRBD1	CSALGQGELFF	TGCAGTGCTCTTGGACAGGGTGAGCTTTTCTTT
TRBV30	NA	TRBJ1-2	NA	CAWSGDTPTYGYTF	TGTGCCTGGAGTGGGGACACGCCAACCTATGGCTACACCTTC
TRBV6-6	NA	TRBJ1-5	NA	CASTDGNNQPQHF	TGTGCCAGCACAGACGGGAACAATCAGCCCCAGCATTTT
TRBV2	NA	TRBJ2-5	NA	CASGRVETQYF	TGTGCCAGCGGCAGGGTGGAGACCCAGTACTTC
TRBV9	NA	TRBJ2-3	NA	CASSVVAADTQYF	TGTGCCAGCAGCGTCGTAGCAGCAGATACGCAGTATTTT
TRBV27	NA	TRBJ1-2	TRBD1	CASSREGGESYGYTF	TGTGCCAGCAGTCGCGAAGGGGGCGAGAGTTATGGCTACACCTTC
TRBV11-2	few	TRBJ1-2	NA	CASSRTDNGDYGYTF	TGTGCCAGCAGCCGGACAGATAATGGGGACTATGGCTACACCTTC
TRBV30	NA	TRBJ2-5	TRBD1	CAWSLTGGQETQYF	TGTGCCTGGAGTTTGACAGGGGGCCAAGAGACCCAGTACTTC
TRBV29-1	once	TRBJ2-7	TRBD1	CSARTGAYEQYF	TGCAGCGCCCGGACAGGGGCATACGAGCAGTACTTC
TRBV29-1	NA	TRBJ2-1	NA	CSVELGYNEQFF	TGCAGCGTTGAATTAGGTTACAATGAGCAGTTCTTC
TRBV29-1	NA	TRBJ1-2	TRBD1	CSVESGQGLYGYTF	TGCAGCGTTGAATCAGGACAGGGGTTGTATGGCTACACCTTC
TRBV30	few	TRBJ2-3	TRBD2	CAWSVRAGATDTQYF	TGTGCCTGGAGTGTCCGAGCGGGAGCCACAGATACGCAGTATTTT
TRBV4-3	NA	TRBJ2-7	NA	CASSLGTRGEQYF	TGCGCCAGCAGCCTGGGAACTAGAGGCGAGCAGTACTTC
TRBV30	NA	TRBJ2-7	TRBD1	CAWSVSGQGNEQYF	TGTGCCTGGAGTGTATCCGGACAGGGGAACGAGCAGTACTTC
TRBV30	NA	TRBJ2-5	NA	CAWGTGLRGDFQETQYF	TGTGCCTGGGGCACGGGCTTGAGAGGGGACTTCCAAGAGACCCAGTACTTC
TRBV25-1	few	TRBJ1-1	NA	CASSGGRAEAFF	TGTGCCAGCAGTGGAGGCAGGGCGGAAGCTTTCTTT
TRBV4-2	NA	TRBJ2-7	NA	CASSLDGTTRGEQYF	TGTGCCAGCAGCCTCGATGGGACCACCCGGGGCGAGCAGTACTTC
TRBV15	NA	TRBJ2-3	NA	CATSRPGTDTQYF	TGTGCCACCAGCAGGCCGGGCACAGATACGCAGTATTTT
TRBV6-5	NA	TRBJ2-7	NA	CASSYGGSEQYF	TGTGCCAGCAGTTACGGGGGGAGCGAGCAGTACTTC
TRBV30	once	TRBJ2-1	NA	CAWSASSSYNEQFF	TGTGCCTGGAGCGCCTCTAGCTCCTACAATGAGCAGTTCTTC
TRBV7-2	once	TRBJ2-7	TRBD2	CASSTEAGIYEQYF	TGTGCCAGCAGCACAGAAGCGGGGATCTACGAGCAGTACTTC
TRBV28	NA	TRBJ1-5	NA	CASRTMGPGQPQHF	TGTGCCAGCAGAACCATGGGGCCCGGTCAGCCCCAGCATTTT
TRBV18	NA	TRBJ2-2	NA	CASSRQTTGELFF	TGTGCCAGCTCACGGCAAACCACCGGGGAGCTGTTTTTT
TRBV2	few	TRBJ2-5	NA	CASSASQETQYF	TGTGCCAGCTCGGCTAGCCAAGAGACCCAGTACTTC
TRBV14	few	TRBJ2-1	NA	CASSQDFYLDEQFF	TGTGCCAGCAGCCAAGATTTCTATTTGGATGAGCAGTTCTTC
TRBV30	NA	TRBJ1-4	NA	CAWRSPKLFEKLFF	TGTGCCTGGAGGTCTCCTAAACTATTTGAAAAACTGTTTTTT
TRBV29-1	NA	TRBJ1-4	NA	CSVRGGREKLFF	TGCAGCGTCAGGGGAGGTCGGGAAAAACTGTTTTTT
TRBV29-1	NA	TRBJ2-4	NA	CSVEGQVKNIQYF	TGCAGCGTTGAAGGGCAGGTCAAAAACATTCAGTACTTC
TRBV30	NA	TRBJ1-6	NA	CAWRPRGGNSPLHF	TGTGCCTGGAGACCAAGGGGTGGAAATTCACCCCTCCACTTT
TRBV29-1	NA	TRBJ1-2	NA	CSVERDRGYGYTF	TGCAGCGTGGAAAGAGACAGAGGATATGGCTACACCTTC
TRBV9	NA	TRBJ2-2	NA	CASSVGPNTGELFF	TGTGCCAGCAGCGTAGGCCCGAACACCGGGGAGCTGTTTTTT
TRBV6-6	few	TRBJ2-1	NA	CASSPPQPEQFF	TGTGCCAGCAGCCCTCCCCAGCCTGAGCAGTTCTTC
TRBV7-8	few	TRBJ1-5	TRBD1	CASSYDRDQPQHF	TGTGCCAGCAGCTACGACAGGGACCAGCCCCAGCATTTT
TRBV2	NA	TRBJ2-7	TRBD2	CASTQGASGRTYEQYF	TGTGCCAGCACCCAAGGGGCTAGCGGGCGGACCTACGAGCAGTACTTC
TRBV30	NA	TRBJ2-5	TRBD1	CAWSKGQAPQETQYF	TGTGCCTGGTCAAAGGGACAGGCGCCACAAGAGACCCAGTACTTC
TRBV27	NA	TRBJ2-3	NA	CASRQSGGDTQYF	TGTGCCAGCAGGCAGTCCGGTGGGGATACGCAGTATTTT
TRBV29-1	few	TRBJ2-5	NA	CSVGGLEWEETQYF	TGCAGCGTCGGGGGTCTAGAGTGGGAAGAGACCCAGTACTTC
TRBV7-2	few	TRBJ2-7	NA	CASSVAYEQYF	TGTGCCAGCAGCGTAGCCTACGAGCAGTACTTC
TRBV14	NA	TRBJ2-7	NA	CASSSYYEQYF	TGTGCCAGCAGCTCCTACTACGAGCAGTACTTC
TRBV5-6	NA	TRBJ2-7	TRBD2	CASSLWASGEREQYF	TGTGCCAGCAGCTTGTGGGCTAGCGGTGAGCGGGAGCAGTACTTC